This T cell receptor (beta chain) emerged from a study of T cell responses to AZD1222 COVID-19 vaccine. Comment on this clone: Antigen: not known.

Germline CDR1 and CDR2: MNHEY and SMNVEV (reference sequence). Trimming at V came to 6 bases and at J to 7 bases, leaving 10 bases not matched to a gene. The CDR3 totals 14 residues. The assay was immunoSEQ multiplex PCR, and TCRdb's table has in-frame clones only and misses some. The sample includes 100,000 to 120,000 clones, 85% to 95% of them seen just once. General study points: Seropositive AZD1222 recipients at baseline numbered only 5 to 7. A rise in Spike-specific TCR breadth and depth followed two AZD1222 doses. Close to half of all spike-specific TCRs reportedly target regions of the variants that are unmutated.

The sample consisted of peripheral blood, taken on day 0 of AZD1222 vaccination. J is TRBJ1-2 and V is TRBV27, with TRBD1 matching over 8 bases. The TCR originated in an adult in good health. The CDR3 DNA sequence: TGTGCCAGCAGGCTGGGACAGGCGTTTGGTGGCTACACCTTC. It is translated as CASRLGQAFGGYTF.